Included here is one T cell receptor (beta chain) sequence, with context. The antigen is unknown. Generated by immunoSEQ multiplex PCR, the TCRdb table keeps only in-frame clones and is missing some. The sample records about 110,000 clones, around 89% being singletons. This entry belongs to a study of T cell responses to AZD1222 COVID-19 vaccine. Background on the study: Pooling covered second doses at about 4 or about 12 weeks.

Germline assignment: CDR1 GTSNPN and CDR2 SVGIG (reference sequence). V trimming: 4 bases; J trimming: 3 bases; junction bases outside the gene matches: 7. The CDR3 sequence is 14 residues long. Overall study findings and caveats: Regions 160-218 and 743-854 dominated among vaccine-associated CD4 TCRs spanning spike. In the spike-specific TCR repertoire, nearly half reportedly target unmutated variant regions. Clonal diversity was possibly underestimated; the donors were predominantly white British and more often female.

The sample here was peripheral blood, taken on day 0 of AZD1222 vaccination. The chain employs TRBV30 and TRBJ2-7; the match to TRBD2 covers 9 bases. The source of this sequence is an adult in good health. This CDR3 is CAWNSGSGGYEQYF. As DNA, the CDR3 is TGTGCCTGGAATAGCGGGAGTGGGGGCTACGAGCAGTACTTC.